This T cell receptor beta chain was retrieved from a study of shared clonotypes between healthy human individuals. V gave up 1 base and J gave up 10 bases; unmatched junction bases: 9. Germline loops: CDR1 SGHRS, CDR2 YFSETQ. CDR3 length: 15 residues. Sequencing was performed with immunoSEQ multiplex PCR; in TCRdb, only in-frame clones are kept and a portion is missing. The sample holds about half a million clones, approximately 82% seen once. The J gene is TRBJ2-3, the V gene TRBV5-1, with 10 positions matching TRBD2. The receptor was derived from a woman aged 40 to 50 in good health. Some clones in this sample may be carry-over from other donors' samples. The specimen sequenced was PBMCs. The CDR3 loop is CASSLSASGSSPQYF. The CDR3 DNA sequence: TGCGCCAGCAGCTTGAGTGCTAGCGGGAGCTCGCCGCAGTATTTT.